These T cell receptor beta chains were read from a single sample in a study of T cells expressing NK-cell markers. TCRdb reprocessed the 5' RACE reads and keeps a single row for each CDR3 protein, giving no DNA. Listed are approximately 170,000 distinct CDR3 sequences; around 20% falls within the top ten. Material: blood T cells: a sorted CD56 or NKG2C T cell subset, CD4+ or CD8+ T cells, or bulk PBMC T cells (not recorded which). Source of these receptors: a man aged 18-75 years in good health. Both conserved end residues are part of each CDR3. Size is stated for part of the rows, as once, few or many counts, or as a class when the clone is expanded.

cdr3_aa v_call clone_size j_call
CASSHPGTLAYEQYF TRBV5-6 . TRBJ2-7
CASNPGAPANYGYTF TRBV27 . TRBJ1-2
CASSPTYVLSGNTIYF TRBV6-1 . TRBJ1-3
CASAGGGGYEQYF TRBV9 . TRBJ2-7
CASSLPAGGATDTQYF TRBV28 . TRBJ2-3
CASSSLGARDEQFF TRBV5-1 . TRBJ2-1
CAISRPGQGMNTEAFF TRBV10-3 . TRBJ1-1
CASSLSGGDYEQFF TRBV5-4 . TRBJ2-1
CASGSGGGYEQFF TRBV6-1 . TRBJ2-1
CASSVHPPGGGNTGELFF TRBV9 . TRBJ2-2
CASSLQMDRGVYGYTF TRBV13 . TRBJ1-2
CASSTEGLGNYGYTF TRBV7-9 . TRBJ1-2
CAISESTSGGPSPEQYF TRBV10-3 . TRBJ2-7
CASSGGGTEAFF TRBV6-5 . TRBJ1-1
CATAVGMGGTDTQYF TRBV12-3/TRBV12-4 medium-sized TRBJ2-3
CASSLNRHYEQYF TRBV7-9 . TRBJ2-7
CASSYRGRNQPQHF TRBV2 . TRBJ1-5
CASSTSPGIRTEAFF TRBV7-6 . TRBJ1-1
CASGRTDTGHSTDTQYF TRBV12-5 . TRBJ2-3
CASSPRGQYEQYF TRBV11-1 . TRBJ2-7
CASSLVPTETQYF TRBV7-9 . TRBJ2-5
CASSLTGRTNYGYTF TRBV7-9 . TRBJ1-2
CASSYSHSSLSGANVLTF TRBV6-5 . TRBJ2-6
CASSDQLGQGDYGYTF TRBV4-1 . TRBJ1-2
CSARETRENTEAFF TRBV20-1 . TRBJ1-1
CASSLKDGIFNEAFF TRBV11-2 . TRBJ1-1
CATSDWDETQYF TRBV24-1 . TRBJ2-5
CASSPGAASTDTQYF TRBV27 . TRBJ2-3
CASSQEWRNGNEQFF TRBV14 . TRBJ2-1
CASSEDSGGPMEQYF TRBV6-1 . TRBJ2-7
CASSLGVSPISGANVLTF TRBV11-1 . TRBJ2-6
CASSLDSRAQYF TRBV7-2 . TRBJ2-3